Presented here are 9 T cell receptor beta chains from one specimen sequenced in a study of blood T cell repertoires in COVID-19. Sequencing used immunoSEQ multiplex PCR; TCRdb keeps in-frame clones, though not all of them. The table lists tens of thousands of clones, 91% of them singletons. The material sequenced was peripheral blood. Source of these receptors: a man between 60 and 75 years old with acute or convalescent COVID-19.

V usage is TRBV7-9 and J usage is TRBJ1-1; no reliable D call. The germline gives CDR1 SEHNR, CDR2 FQNEAQ (reference sequence). The CDR3 loop spans 13 amino acids. Trimming left V 5 bases short and J 7 bases short, with 14 bases between. In DNA, the CDR3 is TGTGCCAGCAGCACATCGCGCGGTAATGAAGCTTTCTTT. Residues: CASSTSRGNEAFF.

The V gene is TRBV4-3, the J gene TRBJ1-2; D gene uncertain. CDR1 is LGHNA and CDR2 is YSLEER in the germline V gene. This CDR3 region has 13 residues. Trimming took off 2 bases at V and 5 bases at J, with 9 bases between the two ends. The CDR3 DNA sequence: TGCGCCAGCAGCCAATCAGGAGGATATGGCTACACCTTC. The encoded protein is CASSQSGGYGYTF.

The V and J genes are TRBV5-1 and TRBJ2-3, with D possibly being TRBD1 (6 bases). V was cut by 5 bases and J by 6 bases, with 13 bases left in between. The CDR3 runs 13 residues. Germline values: CDR1 SGHRS, CDR2 YFSETQ. The CDR3 DNA follows: TGCGCCAGCAGGTCGGACAGAGGGGATACGCAGTATTTT. It codes for CASRSDRGDTQYF.

The gene calls are TRBV7-9 and TRBJ2-7; 7 bases align to TRBD1. With V trimmed by 6 bases and J by 0 bases, 5 bases remained unmatched. Germline CDR1 and CDR2: SEHNR and FQNEAQ (reference sequence). CDR3 size: 14 residues. CDR3 in amino acids: CASSRDRSSYEQYF. CDR3 nucleotide sequence: TGTGCCAGCAGTCGGGACAGAAGCTCCTACGAGCAGTACTTC.

The V and J genes are TRBV28 and TRBJ1-2, with TRBD1 identical over 9 bases. CDR1 and CDR2 (germline): MDHEN, SYDVKM. J lost 5 bases, V lost 5 bases, and 0 bases had no gene match. The CDR3 has 12 residues. The CDR3 DNA follows: TGTGCCAGCAGTGGGACAGGGTATGGCTACACCTTC. It specifies CASSGTGYGYTF.

This rearrangement joins TRBV28 to TRBJ1-1; D is perhaps TRBD1 (5 bases). The V gene's germline CDR1 is MDHEN and CDR2 SYDVKM. With 6 bases removed from V and 14 bases from J, the gap between germline ends came to 19 bases. The CDR3 loop spans 12 amino acids. The chain's CDR3 is CASSSGLRLAFF. DNA for the CDR3: TGTGCCAGCAGCTCGGGACTCCGACTGGCCTTCTTT.

The CDR3 is CASSPGTSGSNEQFF. The DNA of the CDR3 is TGCGCCAGCAGCCCCGGGACTAGCGGTTCCAATGAGCAGTTCTTC. The V call is TRBV4-3, the J call TRBJ2-1; 11 nucleotides align to TRBD2. J lost 6 bases, V lost 4 bases, and 5 bases had no gene match. The CDR3 length is 15 residues. Germline V CDR1 and CDR2: LGHNA, YSLEER.

The V and J genes are TRBV5-6 and TRBJ1-2; 7 bases fit TRBD1. The CDR3 runs 14 residues. The J segment lost 3 bases and the V segment lost 0 bases, leaving 2 bases of the junction unmatched. CDR1 is SGHDT and CDR2 is YYEEEE in the germline V gene. CDR3 in amino acids: CASSLVQGDYGYTF. CDR3 nucleotides: TGTGCCAGCAGCTTGGTGCAGGGGGACTATGGCTACACCTTC.

The chain joins TRBV28 to TRBJ2-2; tentative D call: TRBD2 (6 bases). Trimming removed 8 bases at V and 0 bases at J, with 16 bases between. Germline-derived CDR1 and CDR2 are MDHEN and SYDVKM. This CDR3 has 16 residues. CDR3 DNA sequence: TGTGCCAGCTTCCTGGCGGGGCAACCGAACACCGGGGAGCTGTTTTTT. Its protein is CASFLAGQPNTGELFF.